The subject of this entry is one TCR beta chain. It has no known antigen specificity. Base quality data are lacking; no much larger clone is found one base away. The CDR3 spans 15 residues, from the cysteine through the phenylalanine. Only the CDR3 DNA is retained, 45 bases long and in frame from the first base. From V the trimming removes 3 bases and from J it removes 7 bases, while the gene matches leave 6 bases of the junction unaccounted for. The germline V gene (reference sequence) yields LNHDA for CDR1 and SQIVND for CDR2. The record originates from a study of T cells after posttransplantation cyclophosphamide (dated by TCRdb to the mid-2010s). About the study as a whole: Using TRB sequencing, the study followed how the T cell repertoire rebuilt after myeloablative bone marrow transplantation with posttransplantation cyclophosphamide given as GVHD prophylaxis. Public TRB sequences were searched against a database of over 3,500 sequences associated with responses to pathogens, tumor antigens, self-antigens and alloantigens. Samples from about 33 PTCy-treated patients and 15 to 20 related bone marrow donors of those patients were subjected to antigen receptor sequencing. Because TRA and TRB clonality were tightly correlated in 9 samples, subsequent TCR analyses were focused on TRB only. Blood from every one of the approximately 37 PTCy patients who had 1-year posttransplant specimens underwent TRB sequencing. In 3 patients, up to 3 additional blood samples taken between 2 and 5.2 years after transplant also underwent TRB sequencing, as did pretransplant blood from 4 patients. The paper's findings and limits, for the study overall: Across approximately 45 patients, TRB clonality was highly associated with recipient CMV seropositivity and CMV reactivation, and diversity in PTCy patients was similar to diversity in CNI/methotrexate controls. Donor-recipient similarity was low at 1-2 months but rose over the first year, and later blood repertoires were often dominated by donor CD8+ memory clones. The TRB repertoires of T cells infiltrating skin or GI tract showed only limited overlap with the TRB repertoires of T cells in blood.

Explained via the paper, the treatment or condition label denotes: high-dose cyclophosphamide on days +3 and +4 as single-agent GVHD prophylaxis. For conditioning, the PTCy patients got busulfan and fludarabine, then a related or unrelated marrow graft, followed by cyclophosphamide on days +3 and +4. The PTCy-treated patients were drawn from a prospective, multi-institutional clinical trial. Mononuclear cells from peripheral blood and bone marrow were separated by Ficoll-Hypaque density centrifugation and then cryopreserved. CD4+ and CD8+ T cells, including naive and memory subsets, were sorted by FACS on a FACSAria II. TRB sequencing used genomic DNA with the immunoSEQ assay at survey resolution or the hsTCRB kit. Under the source paper's analysis protocol: Initial read processing used immunoSEQ software, and repertoire analyses used the LymphoSeq R package. For each TRB dataset, clonality was calculated as 1 minus normalized Shannon entropy, and the Gini coefficient was computed as well. To infer phenotypes in unsorted samples, TRB sequences from sorted subsets of the recipient or donor were mapped onto the unsorted samples of the same recipient. TCRdb mirrors the immuneACCESS table, restricted to in-frame sequences. Some clones are absent from its copies; in checked studies, under half trace to an unresolved V gene, and the reason for the others is unknown. V and J calls plus clone size are reproduced from that table; the DNA served to infer D and trimming. The sample yields just over 4,000 clones; about 83% were counted once. The ten top clones hold around 6.1% of the sample.

The source of this sequence is a young adult male patient who received an allogeneic stem cell transplant from a related donor, was CMV-positive, and had no GVHD. Following a transplant, a fraction of the T cells may be traceable to the graft donor. The rearrangement combines TRBV19 with TRBJ2-3; TRBD2 fits 11 bases in the junction. Here the sequenced sample was CD4+ T cells sorted from blood, taken roughly 220 days after a stem cell transplant with posttransplant cyclophosphamide. The DNA sequence reads TGTGCCAGTAGTATCGGGACTAGCGGATCCAATACGCAGTATTTT. Its protein product is CASSIGTSGSNTQYF.